The T cell receptor beta chain under discussion was sequenced for a study of cytomegalovirus exposure and HLA in healthy donors. Notes on the study in general: The study put some 160 TCR beta chains on its list as cytomegalovirus-associated. In terms of immune exposure information, only CMV serostatus was available. A missense DCLRE1C variant was associated with V- and J-gene trimming of TCR beta chains in a later analysis, and an independent cohort replicated the association. Cytomegalovirus status was reportedly diagnosed by the classifier with high specificity and sensitivity.

Germline lookup yields CDR1 SGHRS and CDR2 YFSETQ. V shed 0 bases and J shed 5 bases, with 11 bases lying between them. The CDR3 is 14 amino acids. The PCR had 60 Vbeta and 13 Jbeta primers. Data came from immunoSEQ multiplex PCR; TCRdb stores just in-frame clones and leaves some out. The sample carries roughly 200,000 clones, 82% recorded once. This clone was detected only a few times. Its antigen is not known. The TCR was taken from a woman aged 40 to 50 in good health and CMV-seronegative. Sequenced: PBMCs. The chain has TRBV5-1 and TRBJ2-5; D uncertain. The CDR3 region is CASSLGVARETQYF. The CDR3 DNA reads as TGCGCCAGCAGCTTGGGAGTAGCTCGGGAGACCCAGTACTTC.